This T cell receptor (beta chain) was profiled in a study of T cell responses to AZD1222 COVID-19 vaccine. Study summary: Combined were second doses at about 4 or about 12 weeks.

Details on this clone: The antigen is not known.

V was clipped by 1 base and J by 3 bases, with 12 bases between them. This CDR3 contains 15 residues. CDR1 SEHNR and CDR2 FQNEAQ come from the germline V gene (reference sequence). Assay: immunoSEQ multiplex PCR; the TCRdb copy retains only in-frame clones and omits some. The sample contains roughly 120,000 clones, about 87% of which appear only once. Overall study findings and caveats: Repertoire sampling occurred only after the peak T cell response. Donors were mostly white British, more females; clonal diversity possibly underestimated. Regions 160-218 and 743-854 held dominance among vaccine-associated CD4 TCRs, which spanned spike.

The chain employs TRBV7-9 and TRBJ1-2; a weak D match, TRBD1 (5 bases). This material consisted of peripheral blood, taken on day 0 of AZD1222 vaccination. The TCR sequence derives from an adult in good health. DNA for the CDR3: TGTGCCAGCAGCTTAGGAGGGGATGGGGACTATGGCTACACCTTC. It codes for CASSLGGDGDYGYTF.